This T cell receptor beta chain was observed in a study of blood T cell repertoires in COVID-19. Study information: COVID-19 samples from acute and convalescent phases originated in the United States, Italy and Spain.

In the original processing: Amplifying reference gene primers gave estimates of nucleated cell counts. Using immunoSEQ multiplex PCR, the repertoire was profiled, and TCRdb retains in-frame clones only, with some absent. That table gives V, J and clone size, and the DNA gave D and trimming. The profile shows about 120,000 clones, roughly three quarters of them singletons. Germline V gene sequence: CDR1 DFQATT, CDR2 SNEGSKA (reference sequence). CDR3 size: 8 residues. The V gene lost 0 bases and the J gene lost 16 bases, with 4 bases spanning the gap. The V and J genes are TRBV20-1 and TRBJ2-1; unclear D gene. Specimen: peripheral blood. The receptor's source is a woman of 80 years or more with acute or convalescent COVID-19. The CDR3 sequence: CSARDSFF. Written as DNA, the CDR3 is TGCAGTGCTAGAGATAGTTTCTTC.